This T cell receptor beta chain derives from a study of shared clonotypes between healthy human individuals. On sorted subsets, replicate PCRs used roughly 190 ng DNA, or tens of thousands of T cell genomes. The protocol was immunoSEQ multiplex PCR, while the TCRdb copy is restricted to in-frame clones and leaves out a portion. The sample records around 2,000,000 clones, about 93% being singletons. The CDR3 is made up of 14 amino acids. CDR1 is MNHEY, CDR2 SVGAGI, per germline. The V end was cut by 6 bases, the J end by 0 bases, with 11 bases between. Naive CD8 cells lacked CD45RO, underwent positive selection for CCR7 and left out terminally differentiated effector memory CD45RA+ cells. This clone was counted once.

The sample was naive CD8+ T cells from PBMCs. The chain employs TRBV6-5 and TRBJ2-5; D may be TRBD2 (6 bases). The source is a man younger than 35 in good health. Some clones in this sample may be carry-over from other donors' samples. The CDR3 DNA reads TGTGCCAGCAGACAAGGGACTTACCAAGAGACCCAGTACTTC. It encodes CASRQGTYQETQYF.